This paragraph covers one T cell receptor (beta chain) sequence. Its antigen is as yet unknown. There were only Caucasian adults among the donors, and all lived in Nashville, Tennessee. The germline V gene has CDR1 MGHDK and CDR2 SYGVNS. This CDR3 spans 14 amino acids. The J segment lost 4 bases and the V segment lost 4 bases, leaving 6 bases of the junction unmatched. The record originates from a study of shared clonotypes between healthy human individuals. Study-wide points: Estimated richness was generally greater in naive than memory subsets.

The protocol was immunoSEQ multiplex PCR, while the TCRdb copy is restricted to in-frame clones and leaves out a portion. The table records some 2,100,000 clones, 90% to 97% of them present only once. This sequence was found in a man aged 18-30 years in good health. This sequence joins TRBV25-1 and TRBJ2-7, with 8 bases that match TRBD1. Material: naive CD4+ T cells sorted from blood. Subset specified: CD45RA+ positively selected. The CDR3 spells CASSAETGVYEQYF. CDR3 sequence (DNA): TGTGCCAGCAGTGCTGAGACAGGGGTTTACGAGCAGTACTTC.